Each of the 21 T cell receptor beta chains below was sequenced from the same sample in a study of blood T cell repertoires in COVID-19 (dated by TCRdb to about 2020). The library was produced with the immunoSEQ multiplex PCR assay. TCRdb carries this immuneACCESS record with in-frame sequences only. Its versions omit some clonotypes, under half of them owing to an unresolved V gene in the studies checked, with the rest unexplained. Here the sample has under 350,000 clones; around 90% occur a single time. 1.5% to 2% of the sample comes from the top ten. The material sequenced was PBMCs or T cells enriched from blood (not recorded which). The receptors were gathered from a woman in her thirties or forties who had recovered from COVID-19.

V is TRBV10-3 and J is TRBJ2-1; 7 positions agree with TRBD2. CDR1 and CDR2 (germline): ENHRY, SYGVKD. With 6 bases clipped from V and 6 bases from J, the junction kept 8 bases outside the gene matches. The CDR3 extends over 14 amino acids. This CDR3 reads CAISRGGDLNEQFF. The CDR3 coding sequence is TGTGCCATCAGCCGCGGGGGAGATCTCAATGAGCAGTTCTTC.

The gene calls are TRBV18 and TRBJ1-6; weak D call: TRBD1 (5 bases). Germline-derived CDR1 and CDR2 are KGHSH and LQKENI. This CDR3 comprises 13 residues. The V end lost 6 bases, the J end lost 10 bases, and 13 bases lay between the germline ends. CDR3 protein: CASSRQNYSPLHF. For the CDR3, the DNA is TGTGCCAGCTCCCGACAGAACTACTCACCCCTCCACTTT.

This clone has just one count. At one end the junction does not follow the germline gene, possibly because of a read error. V and J are TRBV6-5 and TRBJ1-2; the match to TRBD1 covers 8 bases. The length of the CDR3 is 14 residues. CDR1 is MNHEY and CDR2 is SVGAGI in the germline V gene. This chain's CDR3 is CASSYGQGNSGYTF. For the CDR3, the DNA is TGTGCCAGCAGTTACGGACAGGGAAACTCTGGCTACACCTTC.

The CDR3 bases are TGCAGCGTTGATCGGGTGGGGAACACCGGGGAGCTGTTTTTT. The encoded protein is CSVDRVGNTGELFF. The chain joins TRBV29-1 to TRBJ2-2; D call uncertain. Per germline, CDR1 SQVTM and CDR2 ANQGSEA. Trimming removed 3 bases from V and 1 base from J, with 9 bases in between. This CDR3 has 14 amino acids.

The rearrangement joins TRBV19 to TRBJ1-1, with D perhaps TRBD1 (6 bases). CDR3 length equals 13 residues. The germline V and J ends were trimmed by 6 bases and 1 base, with 9 bases remaining between them. Germline V gene data show CDR1 as LNHDA and CDR2 as SQIVND (reference sequence). CDR3 protein: CASSSGENTEAFF. CDR3 sequence (DNA): TGTGCCAGTAGCTCAGGGGAGAACACTGAAGCTTTCTTT.

This chain joins TRBV7-8 and TRBJ1-1; unclear D gene. Germline CDR1 is SGHVS and CDR2 is FQNEAQ. The CDR3 is 12 residues long. V shed 2 bases and J shed 8 bases, with 9 bases lying between them. In nucleotides, the CDR3 is TGTGCCAGCAGCTTATCGAGATTGGAAGCTTTCTTT. This encodes CASSLSRLEAFF.

This clone came up many times. The sample has other DNA sequences that encode this CDR3 too. In DNA form, the CDR3 reads TGTGCCAGCAGTTTATCGGTTAGAGAGACCCAGTACTTC. Encoded protein: CASSLSVRETQYF. This sequence joins TRBV27 and TRBJ2-5; no firm D call. Germline V gene sequence: CDR1 MNHEY, CDR2 SMNVEV (reference sequence). There are 13 residues in the CDR3. V lost 0 bases and J 4 bases, leaving 6 bases between the germline ends.

The chain links TRBV20-1 to TRBJ1-4, with TRBD1 identical over 11 bases. With V trimmed by 3 bases and J by 7 bases, 10 bases remained unmatched. The CDR3 contains 16 residues. Germline V CDR1 and CDR2: DFQATT, SNEGSKA (reference sequence). CDR3 nucleotides: TGCAGTGCTAGTATTGGACAGGGGGCGATTACTGAAAAACTGTTTTTT. It is translated as CSASIGQGAITEKLFF.

V is TRBV30 and J is TRBJ1-3; 7 nucleotides align to TRBD1. Germline lookup yields CDR1 GTSNPN and CDR2 SVGIG (reference sequence). Losses at the gene ends were 4 bases for V and 5 bases for J; bases not matched to a gene: 5. The CDR3 loop spans 13 amino acids. The CDR3 region has the DNA TGTGCCTGGAACCCGACAGGGAGAAACACCATATATTTT. It encodes CAWNPTGRNTIYF.

Concerning this clone: Other DNA sequences in this sample translate to the same CDR3. The chain uses TRBV5-1 and TRBJ2-7; 8 bases fit TRBD1. The junction had 5 bases not matched to a gene; V was cut back by 0 bases and J by 3 bases. Germline V CDR1 and CDR2: SGHRS, YFSETQ. This CDR3 region has 15 residues. In DNA, the CDR3 is TGCGCCAGCAGCTTGGGGGGGACAGGAGTCTACGAGCAGTACTTC. It specifies CASSLGGTGVYEQYF.

V and J are TRBV5-1 and TRBJ1-5, with a possible D match to TRBD1 (5 bases). Trimming removed 0 bases at V and 6 bases at J, with 16 bases between. CDR1 is SGHRS and CDR2 is YFSETQ in the germline V gene. The CDR3 extends over 16 amino acids. The CDR3 nucleotides are TGCGCCAGCAGCTTGGAAGGACACGCTACTTCTCAGCCCCAGCATTTT. Encoded protein: CASSLEGHATSQPQHF.

This chain links TRBV14 with TRBJ2-1; 13 bases fit TRBD2. The germline V gene encodes CDR1 SGHDN and CDR2 FVKESK. Trimming at V came to 3 bases and at J to 1 base, leaving 6 bases not matched to a gene. CDR3 length: 18 residues. The CDR3 spells CASSHRLAGGLSYNEQFF. CDR3 sequence (DNA): TGTGCCAGCAGCCACCGACTAGCGGGGGGACTTTCCTACAATGAGCAGTTCTTC.

This clone was seen only a few times. One end of the junction varies from germline; a read error may be responsible. The V gene is TRBV4-3, the J gene TRBJ2-7, with 9 bases matching TRBD1. Germline V gene sequence: CDR1 LGHNA, CDR2 YSLEER. This CDR3 spans 12 amino acids. The CDR3 spells CASSQDRDRASF. The CDR3 DNA reads as TGCGCCAGCAGCCAAGATAGGGACAGGGCCTCCTTC.

The chain has TRBV19 and TRBJ2-7; TRBD2 agrees at 8 bases. CDR1 and CDR2 from the germline V gene are LNHDA and SQIVND (reference sequence). V trimming: 5 bases; J trimming: 3 bases; junction bases outside the gene matches: 3. The CDR3 length is 13 residues. The CDR3: CASSPTSGYEQYF. The CDR3 DNA reads TGTGCCAGTAGTCCTACTAGCGGCTACGAGCAGTACTTC.

This chain joins TRBV12-5 and TRBJ2-5, with 8 bases matching TRBD1. J was trimmed by 3 bases and V by 7 bases; bases with no gene match: 10. Germline lookup yields CDR1 LGHNT and CDR2 FRNRAP. The CDR3 length is 15 residues. The DNA of the CDR3 is TGTGCTAGTGTTCCGACCGCGACAGGGGAAGAGACCCAGTACTTC. Its translation: CASVPTATGEETQYF. The entire variable domain, with the rest obtained from reference TRBV12-5 and TRBJ2-5, is as follows: DARVTQTPRHKVTEMGQEVTMRCQPILGHNTVFWYRQTMMQGLELLAYFRNRAPLDDSGMPKDRFSAEMPDATLATLKIQPSEPRDSAVYFCASVPTATGEETQYFGPGTRLLVL.

The gene calls are TRBV7-2 and TRBJ1-4; D is unclear. Trimming removed 3 bases at V and 2 bases at J, with 10 bases between. This CDR3 has 15 amino acids. CDR1 and CDR2 (germline): SGHTA, FQGNSA. CDR3: CASSFKRVTNEKLFF. CDR3 DNA sequence: TGTGCCAGCAGCTTCAAGAGGGTGACTAATGAAAAACTGTTTTTT.

J is TRBJ1-6 and V is TRBV7-2, with D perhaps matching TRBD1 (6 bases). Trimming pared 3 bases from V and 5 bases from J, leaving 11 bases between. CDR3 length: 15 amino acids. Looked up from germline, CDR1 is SGHTA and CDR2 is FQGNSA. The CDR3 sequence: CASSFFRTDNSPLHF. The CDR3 DNA reads as TGTGCCAGCAGCTTTTTTAGGACAGATAATTCACCCCTCCACTTT.

This clone is a singleton in its sample. This sequence joins TRBV7-8 and TRBJ2-1, with D maybe TRBD2 (7 bases). The V end was cut by 5 bases, the J end by 7 bases, with 18 bases between. The germline gives CDR1 SGHVS, CDR2 FQNEAQ. This CDR3 contains 15 residues. The CDR3 nucleotides read TGTGCCAGCAGCCCTTCTCGGACTAGGGGGAATGAGCAGTTCTTC. Residues: CASSPSRTRGNEQFF.

The V call is TRBV2, the J call TRBJ1-1; D uncertain. The CDR3 loop spans 14 amino acids. Trimming stripped 4 bases from V and 1 base from J, with 10 bases between. The germline V gene encodes CDR1 SNHLY and CDR2 FYNNEI. CDR3 region: CASSAEVGNTEAFF. For the CDR3, the DNA is TGTGCCAGCAGTGCCGAGGTGGGGAACACTGAAGCTTTCTTT.

The chain uses TRBV7-2 and TRBJ2-5; 9 positions agree with TRBD2. The CDR3 is made up of 15 amino acids. Germline-derived CDR1 and CDR2 are SGHTA and FQGNSA. Germline trimming cut 5 bases from V and 1 base from J; bases unmatched to any gene: 5. CDR3 region: CASSTRTSAQETQYF. The CDR3 nucleotides read TGTGCCAGCAGCACAAGGACTAGCGCCCAAGAGACCCAGTACTTC. The complete variable domain, with remaining parts taken from reference TRBV7-2 and TRBJ2-5, reads GAGVSQSPSNKVTEKGKDVELRCDPISGHTALYWYRQSLGQGLEFLIYFQGNSAPDKSGLPSDRFSAERTGGSVSTLTIQRTQQEDSAVYLCASSTRTSAQETQYFGPGTRLLVL.

V is TRBV18 and J is TRBJ1-1, with a weak D call TRBD1 (5 bases). The CDR3 is 14 amino acids. V shed 3 bases and J shed 1 base, with 9 bases lying between them. In germline, CDR1 is KGHSH, CDR2 LQKENI. CDR3 coding DNA: TGTGCCAGCTCACCCGGACATGGGAACACTGAAGCTTTCTTT. Translating it yields CASSPGHGNTEAFF.